This record covers a single T cell receptor (beta chain). The entry originates in a study of CD8+ T cells in alopecia areata. Looking at the study overall: The protocol delivered tofacitinib for 6 to 18 months, then withdrew it for 6 months.

Reverse transcription of extracted RNA yielded cDNA, which provided the sequencing template. Profiling relied on immunoSEQ multiplex PCR, and the TCRdb table lists in-frame clones only, not all of them. The repertoire consists of tens of thousands of clones, with under 55% occurring once and the leading ten covering 17%. Germline assignment: CDR1 SQVTM and CDR2 ANQGSEA. The V end lost 6 bases, the J end lost 7 bases, and 13 bases lay between the germline ends. The CDR3 is 12 amino acids. The receptor was isolated from a human donor with alopecia areata. The starting material was CD8+ T cells sorted from blood, obtained at week 0. The chain combines TRBV29-1 with TRBJ2-1; D gene unclear. CDR3 coding DNA: TGCAGCGTGGTGTTCCAAGCAAATGAGCAGTTCTTC. It specifies CSVVFQANEQFF.